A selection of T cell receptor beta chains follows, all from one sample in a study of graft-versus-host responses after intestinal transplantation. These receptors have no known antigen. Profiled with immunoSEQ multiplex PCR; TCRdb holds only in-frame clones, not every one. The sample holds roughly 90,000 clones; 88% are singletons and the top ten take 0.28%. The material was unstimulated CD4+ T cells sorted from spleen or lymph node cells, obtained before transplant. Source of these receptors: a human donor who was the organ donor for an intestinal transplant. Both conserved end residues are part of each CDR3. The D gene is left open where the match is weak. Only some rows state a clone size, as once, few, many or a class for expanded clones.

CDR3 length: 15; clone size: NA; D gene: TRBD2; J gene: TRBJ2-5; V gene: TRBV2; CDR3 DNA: TGTGCCACCCCAACTAGCGCCGCCCCTCAAGAGACCCAGTACTTC; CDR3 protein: CATPTSAAPQETQYF
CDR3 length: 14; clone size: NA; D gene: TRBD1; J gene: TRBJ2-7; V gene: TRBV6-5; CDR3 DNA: TGTGCCAGCAGTGCCCGACAGGGTTACTACGAGCAGTACTTC; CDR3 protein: CASSARQGYYEQYF
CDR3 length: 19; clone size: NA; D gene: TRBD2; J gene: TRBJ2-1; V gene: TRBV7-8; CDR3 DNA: TGTGCCAGCAGCCCGTCCCTAGCGGGAGGCCGTAGCTCCTACAATGAGCAGTTCTTC; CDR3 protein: CASSPSLAGGRSSYNEQFF
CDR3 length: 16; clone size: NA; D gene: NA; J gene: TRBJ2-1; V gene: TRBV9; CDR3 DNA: TGTGCCAGCAGCGTATCGGTCCTGAGCTCCTACAATGAGCAGTTCTTC; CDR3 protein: CASSVSVLSSYNEQFF
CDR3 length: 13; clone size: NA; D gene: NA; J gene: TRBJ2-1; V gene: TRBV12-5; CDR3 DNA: TGTGCTAGTGGTTTGGTGCTAGCACCTGAGCAGTTCTTC; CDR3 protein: CASGLVLAPEQFF
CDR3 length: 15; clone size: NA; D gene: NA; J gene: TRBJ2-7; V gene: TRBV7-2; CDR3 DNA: TGTGCCAGCAGCTTAGGCGGGGACTTGATCCACGAGCAGTACTTC; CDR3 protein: CASSLGGDLIHEQYF
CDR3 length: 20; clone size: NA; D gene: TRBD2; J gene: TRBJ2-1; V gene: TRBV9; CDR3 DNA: TGTGCCAGCAGCGTAGGCGTAGCGGGAGGCCTCACGAGCTCCTACAATGAGCAGTTCTTC; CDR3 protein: CASSVGVAGGLTSSYNEQFF
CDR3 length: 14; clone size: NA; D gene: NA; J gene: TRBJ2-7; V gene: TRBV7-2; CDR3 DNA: TGTGCCAGCAGACAGACCCATTTCTCCTACGAGCAGTACTTC; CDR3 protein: CASRQTHFSYEQYF
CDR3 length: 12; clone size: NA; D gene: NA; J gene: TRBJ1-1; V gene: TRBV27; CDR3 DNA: TGTGCCAGCAGGCGGACAGTAGGTGAAGCTTTCTTT; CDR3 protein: CASRRTVGEAFF
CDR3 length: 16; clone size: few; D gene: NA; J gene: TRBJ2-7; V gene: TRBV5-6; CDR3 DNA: TGTGCCAGCAGCTTGGGACGGACGAGGGAAATCGCCGAGCAGTACTTC; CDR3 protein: CASSLGRTREIAEQYF
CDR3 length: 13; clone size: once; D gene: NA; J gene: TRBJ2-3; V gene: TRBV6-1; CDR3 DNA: TGTGCCAGCAGGGAGCCGAGCACAGATACGCAGTATTTT; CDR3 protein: CASREPSTDTQYF
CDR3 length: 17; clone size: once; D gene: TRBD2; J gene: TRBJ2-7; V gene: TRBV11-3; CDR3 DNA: TGTGCCAGCAGCTTAGGACTAGCGGGAGGGGAAAACTACGAGCAGTACTTC; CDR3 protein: CASSLGLAGGENYEQYF
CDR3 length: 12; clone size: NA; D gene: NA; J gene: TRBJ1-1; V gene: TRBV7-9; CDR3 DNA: TGTGCCAGCACCTCTGGGGCCGGCGAAGCTTTCTTT; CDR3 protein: CASTSGAGEAFF
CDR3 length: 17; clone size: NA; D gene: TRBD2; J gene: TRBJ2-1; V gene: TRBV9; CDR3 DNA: TGTGCCAGCAGCGTAGGTCCCTCCCTAGCGGGAGTGTATGAGCAGTTCTTC; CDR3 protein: CASSVGPSLAGVYEQFF
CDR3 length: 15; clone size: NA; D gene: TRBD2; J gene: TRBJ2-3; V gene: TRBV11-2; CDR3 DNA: TGTGCCAGCAGCTCCTGGGGTAGCGGGATCGATACGCAGTATTTT; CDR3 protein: CASSSWGSGIDTQYF
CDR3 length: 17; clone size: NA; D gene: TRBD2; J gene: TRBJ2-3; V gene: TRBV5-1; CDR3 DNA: TGCGCCAGCAGCTACGGGACTAGCGGGGGAGGCACAGATACGCAGTATTTT; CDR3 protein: CASSYGTSGGGTDTQYF
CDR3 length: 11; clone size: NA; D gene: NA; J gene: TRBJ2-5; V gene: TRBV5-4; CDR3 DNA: TGTGCCAGCAGCTCTCAAGAGACCCAGTACTTC; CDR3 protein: CASSSQETQYF
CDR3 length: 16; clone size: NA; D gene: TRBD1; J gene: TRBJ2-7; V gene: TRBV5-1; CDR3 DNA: TGCGCCAGCAGCTTGGGACAGGGGGTCTGGTCCTACGAGCAGTACTTC; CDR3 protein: CASSLGQGVWSYEQYF